In its sample, the clone carrying this T cell receptor beta chain was seen a few times. The sample comes from a study of blood T cells in healthy people across ages. The CDR3 loop spans 15 amino acids. The ends lost 0 bases at V and 3 bases at J; junction bases unmatched: 3. Germline lookup yields CDR1 MNHNY and CDR2 SVGAGI (reference sequence). Primed by a sample-barcoded 5' primer and a J-beta primer mix, a second PCR proceeded for about 6 to 12 cycles. Each CDR3 protein is one row after TCRdb ran MiXCR on the 5' RACE reads. The table lists hundreds of thousands of distinct CDR3 sequences, roughly 44% of them singletons.

The chain uses TRBV6-6 and TRBJ2-7, with 9 bases matching TRBD1. Sequencing was performed on blood. This sequence originates from a man in his 60s in good health. The CDR3, as DNA: TGTGCCAGCAGTTACTCGGGACAGGGAGGCTACGAGCAGTACTTC. It translates to CASSYSGQGGYEQYF.